Shown below are 19 T cell receptor beta chains from a single sample sequenced in a study of shared clonotypes between healthy human individuals. Sequenced by immunoSEQ multiplex PCR; TCRdb stores in-frame clones only, minus some. The repertoire has 2,500,000 or so clones, roughly 90% of them found once; the top ten carry 0.37%. The sample was naive CD4+ T cells from PBMCs. Subset defined: CD45RA+ positively selected. Every receptor here comes from a man younger than 35 in good health. Some clones in this sample may be carry-over from other donors' samples.

The chain is built from TRBV10-3 and TRBJ2-4, with D perhaps TRBD1 (6 bases). The CDR3 extends over 14 amino acids. Germline V lookup: CDR1 ENHRY, CDR2 SYGVKD. V lost 2 bases to trimming and J lost 6 bases, with 11 bases between them. For the CDR3, the DNA is TGTGCCATCAGTGAGGGACAGACAATAAACATTCAGTACTTC. This encodes CAISEGQTINIQYF.

The gene calls are TRBV5-6 and TRBJ2-1; D is undetermined. Trimming took off 4 bases at V and 4 bases at J, with 6 bases between the two ends. The CDR3 has 12 residues. Germline CDR1 is SGHDT and CDR2 is YYEEEE. The CDR3 spells CASSLNYNEQFF. The CDR3 bases are TGTGCCAGCAGCCTGAATTACAATGAGCAGTTCTTC.

This clone was counted once. The J gene is TRBJ2-6, the V gene TRBV5-1, with 11 bases that match TRBD2. V lost 1 base to trimming and J lost 3 bases; unmatched junction nucleotides: 6. This CDR3 comprises 18 residues. Germline assignment: CDR1 SGHRS and CDR2 YFSETQ. CDR3 sequence reads: CASSLTTSGSYGANVLTF. DNA for the CDR3: TGCGCCAGCAGCTTGACTACTAGCGGGAGCTATGGGGCCAACGTCCTGACTTTC.

This clone was recorded once. The V gene is TRBV15, the J gene TRBJ1-1, with a weak D call TRBD1 (6 bases). Per germline, CDR1 LNHNV and CDR2 YYDKDF (reference sequence). Trimming pared 3 bases from V and 6 bases from J, leaving 17 bases between. There are 15 residues in the CDR3. The CDR3: CATSRGPGDISEAFF. The CDR3 DNA reads TGTGCCACCAGCAGGGGGCCAGGGGACATCTCTGAAGCTTTCTTT.

V and J are TRBV18 and TRBJ1-1; perhaps TRBD1 as D (5 bases). Germline CDR1 is KGHSH and CDR2 is LQKENI. V was pared by 0 bases and J by 3 bases, with 17 bases between. This CDR3 has 17 amino acids. CDR3: CASSPPPLTAGDTEAFF. CDR3 nucleotide sequence: TGTGCCAGCTCACCACCCCCACTGACAGCGGGGGACACTGAAGCTTTCTTT.

Regarding this clone: Other DNA sequences in this specimen translate into the identical CDR3. The gene calls are TRBV4-1 and TRBJ2-1; 8 nucleotides agree with TRBD2. V was pared by 0 bases and J by 0 bases, with 4 bases of the junction left unmatched. The CDR3 consists of 17 residues. Per germline, CDR1 MGHRA and CDR2 YSYEKL. The CDR3 nucleotides read TGCGCCAGCAGCCAAGATCCCAGCGGGAGCTCCTACAATGAGCAGTTCTTC. This translates into CASSQDPSGSSYNEQFF.

The CDR3 bases are TGCGCCAGCAGCTCAGCGGGAGGGCTGGATACGCAGTATTTT. As protein: CASSSAGGLDTQYF. The chain links TRBV5-1 to TRBJ2-3, with 10 bases matching TRBD2. V dropped 3 bases and J dropped 6; count of bases not matched to a gene: 4. The CDR3 length is 14 residues. Germline lookup yields CDR1 SGHRS and CDR2 YFSETQ.

This sequence joins TRBV2 and TRBJ2-3, with D possibly being TRBD1 (5 bases). Trimming stripped 6 bases from V and 4 bases from J, with 11 bases between. Germline lookup yields CDR1 SNHLY and CDR2 FYNNEI. The CDR3 covers 13 residues. The CDR3 sequence: CASRGPLSDTQYF. The CDR3 coding sequence is TGTGCCAGCAGGGGGCCCCTGTCAGATACGCAGTATTTT.

The CDR3 nucleotides are TGTGCCAGCGGGGCTGGGGACACTACATCCTACGAGCAGTACTTC. Residues: CASGAGDTTSYEQYF. The chain combines TRBV6-5 with TRBJ2-7; D possibly corresponds to TRBD1 (6 bases). Germline lookup yields CDR1 MNHEY and CDR2 SVGAGI. V shed 8 bases and J shed 1 base, with 18 bases lying between them. The CDR3 is made up of 15 amino acids.

The chain has TRBV5-4 and TRBJ2-1; 9 nucleotides agree with TRBD1. V was clipped by 3 bases and J by 8 bases; unmatched bases: 9. CDR1 is SGHNT, CDR2 YYREEE, per germline (reference sequence). This CDR3 is built from 15 residues. CDR3 sequence: CASSSNRGQVDEQFF. The CDR3 DNA is TGTGCCAGCAGCTCCAACAGGGGGCAAGTCGATGAGCAGTTCTTC.

The gene calls are TRBV28 and TRBJ1-2; D is ambiguous. The CDR3 runs 14 residues. Trimming pared 2 bases from V and 3 bases from J, leaving 10 bases between. CDR1 MDHEN and CDR2 SYDVKM come from the germline V gene. The CDR3 loop reads CASSLPGKYYGYTF. The CDR3 coding sequence is TGTGCCAGCAGTTTACCAGGAAAGTACTATGGCTACACCTTC.

The chain is built from TRBV6-5 and TRBJ1-3; D remains unclear. The length of the CDR3 is 16 residues. Germline lookup yields CDR1 MNHEY and CDR2 SVGAGI. V lost 0 bases and J lost 3, with 12 bases in between. The CDR3 DNA is TGTGCCAGCAGTTACTCGAGGTCCACGGTTGGAAACACCATATATTTT. This gives the protein CASSYSRSTVGNTIYF.

This clone has a single count. The rearrangement joins TRBV7-7 to TRBJ2-1; 7 bases fit TRBD2. The CDR3 is made up of 17 amino acids. Germline V lookup: CDR1 SSHAT, CDR2 FNYEAQ (reference sequence). With V trimmed by 1 base and J by 4 bases, 10 bases remained unmatched. CDR3 nucleotides: TGTGCCAGCAGCTTAGGCGTAGCGGGTACGAGTTACAATGAGCAGTTCTTC. Translating it yields CASSLGVAGTSYNEQFF.

As to this clone: Other nucleotide sequences from this sample produce the same CDR3. The chain carries TRBV5-1 and TRBJ2-5; 8 bases map to TRBD1. This CDR3 has 14 amino acids. V dropped 3 bases and J dropped 5; count of bases not matched to a gene: 6. CDR1 is SGHRS and CDR2 is YFSETQ in the germline V gene. CDR3 sequence (DNA): TGCGCCAGCAGCTGGGGGACAGGCGGGGAGACCCAGTACTTC. Amino acids: CASSWGTGGETQYF.

The rearrangement joins TRBV7-9 to TRBJ2-2; D is uncertain. V was pared by 5 bases and J by 8 bases, with 18 bases between. From germline, CDR1 is SEHNR and CDR2 FQNEAQ (reference sequence). The CDR3 has 15 amino acids. CDR3 DNA sequence: TGTGCCAGCAGCAAAGAGTACGTAGCATCTGGGGAGCTGTTTTTT. It codes for CASSKEYVASGELFF. The variable domain in full, with the rest retrieved from reference TRBV7-9 and TRBJ2-2, is DTGVSQNPRHKITKRGQNVTFRCDPISEHNRLYWYRQTLGQGPEFLTYFQNEAQLEKSRLLSDRFSAERPKGSFSTLEIQRTEQGDSAMYLCASSKEYVASGELFFGEGSRLTVL.

The DNA of the CDR3 is TGTGCCTGGAGGAGATCAGGGGCGAAAAACATTCAGTACTTC. This gives the protein CAWRRSGAKNIQYF. V usage is TRBV30 and J usage is TRBJ2-4; tentative D call: TRBD1 (6 bases). This CDR3 region has 14 residues. V shed 3 bases and J shed 4 bases, with 13 bases lying between them. CDR1 and CDR2 (germline): GTSNPN, SVGIG (reference sequence).

The rearrangement links TRBV7-3 to TRBJ2-7, with a weak D call TRBD2 (6 bases). Trimming removed 1 base at V and 0 bases at J, with 7 bases between. This CDR3 is built from 14 residues. Germline V gene sequence: CDR1 SGHTA, CDR2 FQGTGA. The CDR3 is CASSLSGASYEQYF. The CDR3, as DNA: TGTGCCAGCAGCTTAAGCGGGGCCTCCTACGAGCAGTACTTC.

The chain joins TRBV4-1 to TRBJ1-2, with 9 bases lining up with TRBD1. V lost 1 base and J lost 4; bases outside the gene matches: 10. This CDR3 is built from 17 residues. Looked up from germline, CDR1 is MGHRA and CDR2 is YSYEKL. In DNA form, the CDR3 reads TGCGCCAGCAGCCAAGCTAGGACAGGGGCCATCTCCTATGGCTACACCTTC. Protein sequence: CASSQARTGAISYGYTF.

The chain employs TRBV7-2 and TRBJ1-1; D ambiguous. CDR1 SGHTA and CDR2 FQGNSA come from the germline V gene. This CDR3 has 15 amino acids. Trimming took 1 base from V and 2 from J, leaving 11 bases between them. CDR3 sequence: CASSLDLGPNTEAFF. The DNA of the CDR3 is TGTGCCAGCAGCTTAGACTTAGGGCCTAACACTGAAGCTTTCTTT.